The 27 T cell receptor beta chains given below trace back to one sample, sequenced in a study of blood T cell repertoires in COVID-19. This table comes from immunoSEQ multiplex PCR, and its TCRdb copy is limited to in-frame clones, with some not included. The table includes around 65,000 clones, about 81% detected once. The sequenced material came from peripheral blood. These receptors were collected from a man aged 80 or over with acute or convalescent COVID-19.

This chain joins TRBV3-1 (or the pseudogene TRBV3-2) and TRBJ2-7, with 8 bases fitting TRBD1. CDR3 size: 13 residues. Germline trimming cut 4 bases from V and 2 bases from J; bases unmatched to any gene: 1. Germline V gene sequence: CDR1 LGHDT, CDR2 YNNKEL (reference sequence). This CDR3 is CASSRQGTYEQYF. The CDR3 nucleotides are TGTGCCAGCAGCCGACAGGGGACCTACGAGCAGTACTTC.

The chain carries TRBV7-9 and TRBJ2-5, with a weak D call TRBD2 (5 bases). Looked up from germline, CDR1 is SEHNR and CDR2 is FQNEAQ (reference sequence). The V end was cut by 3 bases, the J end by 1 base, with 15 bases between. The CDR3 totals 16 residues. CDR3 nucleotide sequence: TGTGCCAGCAGCTTGGTAGGGAGTCCCCCCCAAGAGACCCAGTACTTC. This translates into CASSLVGSPPQETQYF.

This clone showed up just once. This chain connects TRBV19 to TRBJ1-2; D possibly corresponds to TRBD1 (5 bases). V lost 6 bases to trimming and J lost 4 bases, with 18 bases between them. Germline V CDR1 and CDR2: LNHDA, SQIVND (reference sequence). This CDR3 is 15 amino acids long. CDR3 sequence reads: CASSIRLDSSYGYTF. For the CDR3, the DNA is TGTGCCAGTAGCATTCGCCTTGACAGTTCCTATGGCTACACCTTC.

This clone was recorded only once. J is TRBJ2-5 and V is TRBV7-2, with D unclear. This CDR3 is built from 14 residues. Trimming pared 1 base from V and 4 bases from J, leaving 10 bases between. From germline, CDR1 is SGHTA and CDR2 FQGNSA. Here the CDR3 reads CASSLVSAAETQYF. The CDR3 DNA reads TGTGCCAGCAGCTTAGTTTCCGCGGCAGAGACCCAGTACTTC.

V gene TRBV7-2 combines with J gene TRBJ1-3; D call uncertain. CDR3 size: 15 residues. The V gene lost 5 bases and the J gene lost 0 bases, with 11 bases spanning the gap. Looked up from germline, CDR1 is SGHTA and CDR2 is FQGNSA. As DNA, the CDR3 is TGTGCCAGCAGCAATACTCCCCCCTCTGGAAACACCATATATTTT. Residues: CASSNTPPSGNTIYF.

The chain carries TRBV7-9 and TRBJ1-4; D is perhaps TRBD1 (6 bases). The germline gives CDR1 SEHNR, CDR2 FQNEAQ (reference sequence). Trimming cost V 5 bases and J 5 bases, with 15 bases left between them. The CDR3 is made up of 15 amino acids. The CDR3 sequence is CASSKNGQRNEKLFF. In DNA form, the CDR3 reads TGTGCCAGCAGCAAGAACGGACAGAGAAATGAAAAACTGTTTTTT.

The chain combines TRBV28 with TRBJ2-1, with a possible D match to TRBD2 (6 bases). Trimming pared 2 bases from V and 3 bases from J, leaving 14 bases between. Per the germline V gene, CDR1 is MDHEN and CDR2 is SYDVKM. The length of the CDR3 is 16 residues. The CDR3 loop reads CASSLGIGTLYNEQFF. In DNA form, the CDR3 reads TGTGCCAGCAGTTTAGGAATCGGGACTCTCTACAATGAGCAGTTCTTC.

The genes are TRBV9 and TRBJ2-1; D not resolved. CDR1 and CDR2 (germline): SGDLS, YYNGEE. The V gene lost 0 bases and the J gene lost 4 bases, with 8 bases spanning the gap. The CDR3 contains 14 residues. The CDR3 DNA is TGTGCCAGCAGCGTAGGACCACAGTACAATGAGCAGTTCTTC. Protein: CASSVGPQYNEQFF.

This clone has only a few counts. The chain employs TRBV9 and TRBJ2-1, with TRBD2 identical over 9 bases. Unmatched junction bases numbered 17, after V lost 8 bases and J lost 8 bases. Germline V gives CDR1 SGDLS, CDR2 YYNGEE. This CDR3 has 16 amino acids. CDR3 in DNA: TGTGCCAGTCCACGGGGACTAGCCTCCCCCGGCCATGAGCAGTTCTTC. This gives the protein CASPRGLASPGHEQFF.

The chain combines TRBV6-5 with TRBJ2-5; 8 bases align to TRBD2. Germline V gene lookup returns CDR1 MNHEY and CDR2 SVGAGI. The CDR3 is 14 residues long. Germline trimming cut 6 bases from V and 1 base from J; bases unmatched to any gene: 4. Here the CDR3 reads CASRSSGTQETQYF. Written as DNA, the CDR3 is TGTGCCAGCAGAAGTAGCGGGACCCAAGAGACCCAGTACTTC.

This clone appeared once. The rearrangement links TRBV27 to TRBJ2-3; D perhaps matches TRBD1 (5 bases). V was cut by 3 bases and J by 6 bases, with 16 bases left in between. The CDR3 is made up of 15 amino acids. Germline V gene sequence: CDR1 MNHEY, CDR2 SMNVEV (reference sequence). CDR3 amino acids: CASSFRNGQGDTQYF. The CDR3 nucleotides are TGTGCCAGCAGTTTTAGGAACGGACAAGGGGATACGCAGTATTTT.

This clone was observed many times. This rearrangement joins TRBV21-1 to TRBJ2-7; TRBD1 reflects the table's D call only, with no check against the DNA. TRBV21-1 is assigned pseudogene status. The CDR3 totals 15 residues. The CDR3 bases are TGTGCCAGCAGCACCTATCCCGGGACAGCCTACGAGCAGTACTTC. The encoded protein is CASSTYPGTAYEQYF.

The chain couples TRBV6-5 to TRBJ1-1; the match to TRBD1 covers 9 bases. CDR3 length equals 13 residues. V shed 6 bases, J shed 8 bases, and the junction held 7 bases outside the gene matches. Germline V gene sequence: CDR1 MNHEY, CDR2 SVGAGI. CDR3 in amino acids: CASSDRGWEEAFF. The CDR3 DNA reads TGTGCCAGCAGCGACAGGGGGTGGGAGGAAGCTTTCTTT.

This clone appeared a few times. DNA of the CDR3: TGTGCCAGCAGCGCCCCGACAGGGGGCATTAGCAATCAGCCCCAGCATTTT. This sequence encodes CASSAPTGGISNQPQHF. This chain links TRBV9 with TRBJ1-5, with TRBD1 matching 10 bases. J lost 0 bases, V lost 3 bases, and 6 bases had no gene match. The CDR3 contains 17 residues. Germline loops: CDR1 SGDLS, CDR2 YYNGEE.

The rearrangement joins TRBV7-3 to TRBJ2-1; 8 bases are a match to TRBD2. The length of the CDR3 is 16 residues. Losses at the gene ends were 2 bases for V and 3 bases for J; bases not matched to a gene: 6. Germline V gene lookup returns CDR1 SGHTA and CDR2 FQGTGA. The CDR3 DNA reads TGTGCCAGCAGCTTACTGAGTAGCGGGGTCTACAATGAGCAGTTCTTC. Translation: CASSLLSSGVYNEQFF.

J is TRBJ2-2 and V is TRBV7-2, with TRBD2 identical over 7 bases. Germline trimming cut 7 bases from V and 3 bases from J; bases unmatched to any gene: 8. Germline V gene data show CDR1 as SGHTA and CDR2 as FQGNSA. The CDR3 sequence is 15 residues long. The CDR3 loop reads CASTHRAGYTGELFF. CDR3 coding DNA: TGTGCCAGCACCCACCGAGCGGGGTACACCGGGGAGCTGTTTTTT. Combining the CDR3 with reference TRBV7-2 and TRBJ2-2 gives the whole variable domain GAGVSQSPSNKVTEKGKDVELRCDPISGHTALYWYRQSLGQGLEFLIYFQGNSAPDKSGLPSDRFSAERTGGSVSTLTIQRTQQEDSAVYLCASTHRAGYTGELFFGEGSRLTVL.

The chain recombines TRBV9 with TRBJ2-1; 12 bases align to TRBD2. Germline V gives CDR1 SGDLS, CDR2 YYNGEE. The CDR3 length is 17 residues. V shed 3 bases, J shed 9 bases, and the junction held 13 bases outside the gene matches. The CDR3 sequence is CASSARLAGEREGEQFF. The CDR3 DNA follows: TGTGCCAGCAGCGCAAGACTAGCGGGAGAGCGGGAGGGTGAGCAGTTCTTC.

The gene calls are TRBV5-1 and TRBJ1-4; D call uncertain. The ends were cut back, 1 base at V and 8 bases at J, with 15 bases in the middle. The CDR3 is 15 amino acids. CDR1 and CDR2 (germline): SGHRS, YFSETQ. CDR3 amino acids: CASSLNWGVGEKLFF. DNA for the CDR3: TGCGCCAGCAGCTTGAACTGGGGAGTAGGAGAAAAACTGTTTTTT.

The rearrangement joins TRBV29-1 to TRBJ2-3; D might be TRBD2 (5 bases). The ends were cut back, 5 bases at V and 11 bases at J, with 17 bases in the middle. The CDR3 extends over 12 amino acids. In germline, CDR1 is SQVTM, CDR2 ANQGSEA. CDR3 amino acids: CSVSPSGGLQYF. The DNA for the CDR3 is TGCAGCGTTTCCCCCTCGGGCGGGTTGCAGTATTTT.

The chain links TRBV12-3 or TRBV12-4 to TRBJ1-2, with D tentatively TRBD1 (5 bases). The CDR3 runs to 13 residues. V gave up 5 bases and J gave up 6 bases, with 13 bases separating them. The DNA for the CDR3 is TGTGCCAGCAGTCTTCGGGGGGAAAATGGCTACACCTTC. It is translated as CASSLRGENGYTF.

CDR3: CASSSNSGRLYEQFF. The CDR3 DNA follows: TGCGCCAGCAGCTCAAATAGCGGGAGGCTCTATGAGCAGTTCTTC. J is TRBJ2-1 and V is TRBV5-1; 10 bases align to TRBD2. The CDR3 is 15 amino acids. Trimming cost V 3 bases and J 8 bases; bases outside gene matches: 8. Germline assignment: CDR1 SGHRS and CDR2 YFSETQ.

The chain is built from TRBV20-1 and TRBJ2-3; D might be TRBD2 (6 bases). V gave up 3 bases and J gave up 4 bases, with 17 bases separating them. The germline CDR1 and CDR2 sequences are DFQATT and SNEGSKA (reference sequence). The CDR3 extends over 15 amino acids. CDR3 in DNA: TGCAGTGCTAGTCCCACGGGATCGGGGGCAGATACGCAGTATTTT. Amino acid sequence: CSASPTGSGADTQYF.

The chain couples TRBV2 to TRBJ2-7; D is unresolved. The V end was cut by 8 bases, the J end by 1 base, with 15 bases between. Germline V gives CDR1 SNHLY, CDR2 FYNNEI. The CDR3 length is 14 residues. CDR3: CASHPETLSYEQYF. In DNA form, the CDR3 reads TGTGCCAGCCATCCTGAGACACTTTCCTACGAGCAGTACTTC.

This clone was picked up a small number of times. The CDR3 spells CATSTDSNYGYTF. As DNA, the CDR3 is TGTGCCACTTCGACAGATTCTAACTATGGCTACACCTTC. The chain couples TRBV2 to TRBJ1-2, with D tentatively TRBD1 (5 bases). V lost 10 bases to trimming and J lost 0 bases, with 12 bases between them. CDR1 and CDR2 (germline): SNHLY, FYNNEI. The CDR3 length is 13 residues.

CDR3 region: CASSPLPGGLNTEAFF. In DNA, the CDR3 is TGTGCCAGCAGCCCCCTCCCCGGGGGGCTAAACACTGAAGCTTTCTTT. The chain has TRBV5-4 and TRBJ1-1; TRBD1 might be the D (6 bases). Trimming removed 4 bases from V and 2 bases from J, with 18 bases in between. The CDR3 extends over 16 amino acids. CDR1 and CDR2 (germline): SGHNT, YYREEE (reference sequence).

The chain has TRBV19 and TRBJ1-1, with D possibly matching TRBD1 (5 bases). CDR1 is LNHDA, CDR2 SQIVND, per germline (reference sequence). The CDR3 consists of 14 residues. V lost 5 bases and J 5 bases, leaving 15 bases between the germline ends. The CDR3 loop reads CASSPQGGRTEAFF. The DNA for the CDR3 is TGTGCCAGTAGTCCCCAGGGAGGGAGGACTGAAGCTTTCTTT.

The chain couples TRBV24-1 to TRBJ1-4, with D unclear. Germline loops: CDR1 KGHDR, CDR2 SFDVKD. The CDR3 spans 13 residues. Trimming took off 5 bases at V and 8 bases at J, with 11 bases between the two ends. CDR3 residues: CATSGGVREKLFF. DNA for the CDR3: TGTGCCACCAGTGGAGGAGTACGGGAAAAACTGTTTTTT.